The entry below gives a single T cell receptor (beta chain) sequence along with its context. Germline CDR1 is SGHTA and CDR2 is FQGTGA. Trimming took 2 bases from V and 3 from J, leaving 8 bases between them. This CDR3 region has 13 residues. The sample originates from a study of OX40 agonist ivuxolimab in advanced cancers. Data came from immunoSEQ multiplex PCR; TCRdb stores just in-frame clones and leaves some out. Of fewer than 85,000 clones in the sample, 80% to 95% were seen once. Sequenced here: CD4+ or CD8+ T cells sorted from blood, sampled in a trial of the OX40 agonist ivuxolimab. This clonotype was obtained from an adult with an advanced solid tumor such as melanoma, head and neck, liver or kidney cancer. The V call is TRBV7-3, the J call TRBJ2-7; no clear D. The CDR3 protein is CASSLVDGYEQYF. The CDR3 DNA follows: TGTGCCAGCAGCTTAGTGGACGGCTACGAGCAGTACTTC.